This note documents a single T cell receptor beta chain sequence. Its antigen remains unidentified. From the 5' RACE reads, TCRdb called clonotypes with MiXCR, one entry per CDR3 protein. The top ten clones hold over 0.25% of a sample with 1.5 million to 2 million distinct CDR3 sequences, about 30% of them seen once. This entry belongs to a study of identical twins. Findings and caveats of the study: For out-of-frame beta sequences, excess twin sharing was weaker. Not following the same donors, the study drew its conclusions from cross-sectional statistical analysis.

Trimming removed 5 bases from V and 10 bases from J, with 17 bases in between. Germline V CDR1 and CDR2: MNHEY, SMNVEV (reference sequence). The CDR3 has 13 amino acids. Input material: cord blood. V is TRBV27 and J is TRBJ1-2; tentative D call: TRBD1 (6 bases). This TCR was recovered from a newborn girl in good health. The DNA of the CDR3 is TGTGCCAGCAGTCCATCGGGGGGCGCCCACTACACCTTC. This sequence encodes CASSPSGGAHYTF.